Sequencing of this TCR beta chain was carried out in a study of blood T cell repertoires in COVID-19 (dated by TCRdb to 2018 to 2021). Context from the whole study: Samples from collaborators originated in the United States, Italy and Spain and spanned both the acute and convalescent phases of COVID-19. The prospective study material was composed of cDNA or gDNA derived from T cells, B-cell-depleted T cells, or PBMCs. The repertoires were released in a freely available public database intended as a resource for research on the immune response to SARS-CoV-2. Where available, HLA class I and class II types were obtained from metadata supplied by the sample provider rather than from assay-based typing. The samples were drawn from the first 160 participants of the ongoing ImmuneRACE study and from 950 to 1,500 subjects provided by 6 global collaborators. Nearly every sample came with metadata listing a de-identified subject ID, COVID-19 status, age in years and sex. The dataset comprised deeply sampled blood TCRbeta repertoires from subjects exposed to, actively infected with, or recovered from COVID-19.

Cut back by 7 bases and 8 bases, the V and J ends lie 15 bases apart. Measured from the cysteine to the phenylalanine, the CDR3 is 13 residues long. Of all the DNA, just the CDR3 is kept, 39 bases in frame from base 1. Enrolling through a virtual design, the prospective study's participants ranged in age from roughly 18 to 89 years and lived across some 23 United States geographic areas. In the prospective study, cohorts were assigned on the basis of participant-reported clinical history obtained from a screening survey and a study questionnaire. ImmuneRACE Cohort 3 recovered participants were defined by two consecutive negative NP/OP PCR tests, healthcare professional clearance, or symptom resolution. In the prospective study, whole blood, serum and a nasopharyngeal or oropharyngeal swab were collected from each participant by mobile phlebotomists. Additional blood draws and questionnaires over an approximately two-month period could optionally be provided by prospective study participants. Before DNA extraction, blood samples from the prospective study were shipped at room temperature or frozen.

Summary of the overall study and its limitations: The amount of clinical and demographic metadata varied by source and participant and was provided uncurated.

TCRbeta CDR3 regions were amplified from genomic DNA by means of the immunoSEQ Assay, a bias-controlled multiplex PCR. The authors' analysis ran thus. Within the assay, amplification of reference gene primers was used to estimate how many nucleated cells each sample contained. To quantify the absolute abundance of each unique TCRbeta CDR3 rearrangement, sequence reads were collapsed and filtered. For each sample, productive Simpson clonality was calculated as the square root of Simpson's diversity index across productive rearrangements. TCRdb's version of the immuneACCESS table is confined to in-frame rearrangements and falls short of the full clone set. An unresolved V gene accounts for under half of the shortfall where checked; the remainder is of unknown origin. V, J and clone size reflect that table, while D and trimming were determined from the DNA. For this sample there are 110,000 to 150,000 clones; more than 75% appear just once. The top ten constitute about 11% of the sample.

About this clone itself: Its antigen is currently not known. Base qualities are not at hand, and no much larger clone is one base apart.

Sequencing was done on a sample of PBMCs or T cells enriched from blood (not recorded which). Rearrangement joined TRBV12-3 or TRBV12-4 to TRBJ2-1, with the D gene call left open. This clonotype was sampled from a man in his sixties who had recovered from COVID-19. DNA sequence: TGTGCCAGCACCCTTTTACGGTTCCATGAGCAGTTCTTC. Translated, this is CASTLLRFHEQFF.